Presented here are 28 T cell receptor beta chains from one specimen sequenced in a study of blood T cell repertoires in COVID-19. Assay used: immunoSEQ multiplex PCR; TCRdb lists only in-frame clones, some missing. The sample has 77,000 or so clones; roughly 83% are singletons. Source material: peripheral blood. These receptors came from a man aged 30 to 45 with COVID-19, enrolled during active disease.

This chain links TRBV7-2 with TRBJ1-3, with D possibly being TRBD1 (5 bases). The CDR3 sequence is 15 residues long. V lost 1 base and J lost 4, with 11 bases in between. Germline values: CDR1 SGHTA, CDR2 FQGNSA. The CDR3 nucleotides are TGTGCCAGCAGCTTAGGGGGGGGAACGGGAAACACCATATATTTT. Encoded protein: CASSLGGGTGNTIYF.

This chain connects TRBV11-2 to TRBJ2-1; TRBD2 matches at 11 bases. CDR3 length equals 16 residues. The V segment lost 5 bases and the J segment 5 bases; nucleotides outside the gene matches: 8. CDR1 is SGHAT, CDR2 FQNNGV, per germline. The CDR3 is CASSPIAGGGDNEQFF. CDR3 coding DNA: TGTGCCAGCAGCCCTATAGCGGGAGGGGGAGACAATGAGCAGTTCTTC.

V usage is TRBV7-2 and J usage is TRBJ2-7; tentatively, D is TRBD2 (6 bases). CDR1 and CDR2 from the germline V gene are SGHTA and FQGNSA. The CDR3 loop spans 17 amino acids. V lost 4 bases, J lost 2 bases, and 21 bases lay in between. The CDR3 DNA reads TGTGCCAGCAGCTCCCCCGACCGAGGACTAAGTCCCTACGAGCAGTACTTC. Translating it yields CASSSPDRGLSPYEQYF. The full variable domain, rest sourced from reference TRBV7-2 and TRBJ2-7, is GAGVSQSPSNKVTEKGKDVELRCDPISGHTALYWYRQSLGQGLEFLIYFQGNSAPDKSGLPSDRFSAERTGGSVSTLTIQRTQQEDSAVYLCASSSPDRGLSPYEQYFGPGTRLTVT.

The chain couples TRBV5-1 to TRBJ1-5; the D is unclear. The CDR3 contains 14 residues. Germline CDR1 is SGHRS and CDR2 is YFSETQ. V shed 0 bases and J shed 7 bases, with 11 bases lying between them. The CDR3 here is CASSLGRPGQPQHF. The CDR3, as DNA: TGCGCCAGCAGCTTGGGACGGCCGGGACAGCCCCAGCATTTT. Supplemented by reference TRBV5-1 and TRBJ1-5, the full variable domain reads KAGVTQTPRYLIKTRGQQVTLSCSPISGHRSVSWYQQTPGQGLQFLFEYFSETQRNKGNFPGRFSGRQFSNSRSEMNVSTLELGDSALYLCASSLGRPGQPQHFGDGTRLSIL.

The chain has TRBV6-2 or TRBV6-3 and TRBJ2-1; TRBD2 matches 10 bases. After removal of 4 bases from V and 0 bases from J, the junction contained 3 bases not matched to a gene. The CDR3 consists of 16 residues. Per germline, CDR1 MNHEY and CDR2 SVGEGT. This CDR3 is CASSSRLAGSYNEQFF. Written as DNA, the CDR3 is TGTGCCAGCAGTTCCAGACTAGCGGGCTCCTACAATGAGCAGTTCTTC.

The V and J genes are TRBV4-1 and TRBJ2-7, with D possibly being TRBD2 (5 bases). Between the trimmed V and J ends, which lost 3 bases and 3 bases, there was a span of 15 bases. This CDR3 contains 15 residues. Per the germline V gene, CDR1 is MGHRA and CDR2 is YSYEKL. CDR3 coding DNA: TGCGCCAGCAGCCAGAGCGAGGGCCGCGTCTACGAGCAGTACTTC. Translating gives CASSQSEGRVYEQYF.

Points on this clone: The same CDR3 arises from other DNA sequences in this sample as well. The gene calls are TRBV19 and TRBJ2-7; perhaps TRBD2 as D (6 bases). Germline V gene data show CDR1 as LNHDA and CDR2 as SQIVND (reference sequence). The CDR3 is 14 residues long. V was trimmed by 4 bases and J by 6 bases, leaving 16 bases between them. The CDR3 DNA reads TGTGCCAGTAGTACGGGGGTTGAAGGGCCCGAGCAGTACTTC. Protein sequence: CASSTGVEGPEQYF.

The chain combines TRBV12-3 or TRBV12-4 with TRBJ1-2, with 7 bases that match TRBD1. This CDR3 has 13 amino acids. V shed 7 bases, J shed 4 bases, and the junction held 6 bases outside the gene matches. CDR3 nucleotide sequence: TGTGCCAGCAAGGGGACAGTTGGCTATGGCTACACCTTC. Protein: CASKGTVGYGYTF.

The count of this clone is one. The gene calls are TRBV5-1 and TRBJ1-6; 10 bases line up with TRBD1. Germline V CDR1 and CDR2: SGHRS, YFSETQ. The CDR3 is made up of 16 amino acids. Trimming cost V 5 bases and J 6 bases; bases outside gene matches: 8. CDR3 DNA: TGCGCCAGCAGTCATTTAGGGACAGGGGCTAATTCACCCCTCCACTTT. It codes for CASSHLGTGANSPLHF. Drawing the rest from reference TRBV5-1 and TRBJ1-6, the complete variable domain is KAGVTQTPRYLIKTRGQQVTLSCSPISGHRSVSWYQQTPGQGLQFLFEYFSETQRNKGNFPGRFSGRQFSNSRSEMNVSTLELGDSALYLCASSHLGTGANSPLHFGNGTRLTVT.

V and J are TRBV5-6 and TRBJ1-2; no clear D. The V gene lost 0 bases and the J gene lost 13 bases, with 22 bases spanning the gap. This CDR3 is 15 amino acids long. CDR1 and CDR2 from the germline V gene are SGHDT and YYEEEE. CDR3 DNA: TGTGCCAGCAGCTTGGGTATGCGATCCTCTCAAGGAGGCACCTTC. Translating gives CASSLGMRSSQGGTF.

This clone was detected a few times. The chain is built from TRBV2 and TRBJ1-2; maybe TRBD1 (6 bases). Between the trimmed V and J ends, which lost 7 bases and 2 bases, there was a span of 11 bases. The CDR3 contains 13 residues. The germline gives CDR1 SNHLY, CDR2 FYNNEI. CDR3 DNA: TGTGCCAGCAAACCTCAGGGGAACTATGGCTACACCTTC. Translated: CASKPQGNYGYTF.

The chain is built from TRBV9 and TRBJ2-1; no clear D. Trimming cost V 4 bases and J 5 bases, with 7 bases left between them. The CDR3 loop spans 12 amino acids. CDR1 is SGDLS and CDR2 is YYNGEE in the germline V gene. For the CDR3, the DNA is TGTGCCAGCAGCCCCCCCAACAATGAGCAGTTCTTC. This encodes CASSPPNNEQFF.

The chain carries TRBV9 and TRBJ2-2; TRBD2 might be the D (5 bases). Germline-derived CDR1 and CDR2 are SGDLS and YYNGEE. This CDR3 spans 18 amino acids. V was clipped by 2 bases and J by 1 base, with 18 bases between them. The chain's CDR3 is CASSVGNEGPLNTGELFF. Written as DNA, the CDR3 is TGTGCCAGCAGCGTGGGGAACGAGGGCCCCCTGAACACCGGGGAGCTGTTTTTT. Based on the CDR3 plus reference TRBV9 and TRBJ2-2, the full variable domain is DSGVTQTPKHLITATGQRVTLRCSPRSGDLSVYWYQQSLDQGLQFLIQYYNGEERAKGNILERFSAQQFPDLHSELNLSSLELGDSALYFCASSVGNEGPLNTGELFFGEGSRLTVL.

V usage is TRBV27 and J usage is TRBJ2-1; a weak D match, TRBD2 (6 bases). CDR3 length: 13 amino acids. V was cut by 4 bases and J by 4 bases, with 8 bases left in between. Germline lookup yields CDR1 MNHEY and CDR2 SMNVEV (reference sequence). CDR3 sequence: CASSWRGYNEQFF. The CDR3 nucleotides are TGTGCCAGCAGTTGGAGGGGATACAATGAGCAGTTCTTC.

This chain uses TRBV9 with TRBJ2-5; 7 nucleotides line up with TRBD2. Germline V gives CDR1 SGDLS, CDR2 YYNGEE. The J segment lost 3 bases and the V segment lost 4 bases, leaving 6 bases of the junction unmatched. The CDR3 runs to 14 residues. The CDR3 region has the DNA TGTGCCAGCAGCCCTCAGGCGGGGGAAGAGACCCAGTACTTC. Protein product: CASSPQAGEETQYF.

This clone turned up a few times. The chain combines TRBV5-1 with TRBJ1-3, with a weak D call TRBD1 (5 bases). The germline V and J ends were trimmed by 6 bases and 0 bases, with 13 bases remaining between them. The germline CDR1 and CDR2 sequences are SGHRS and YFSETQ. CDR3 length: 15 amino acids. The CDR3, as DNA: TGCGCCAGCAACGTCGGGGGAGGCTCTGGAAACACCATATATTTT. Protein product: CASNVGGGSGNTIYF.

The chain recombines TRBV11-2 with TRBJ2-5; tentative D call: TRBD2 (6 bases). The V gene lost 5 bases and the J gene lost 2 bases, with 9 bases spanning the gap. Germline CDR1 and CDR2: SGHAT and FQNNGV. The CDR3 totals 13 residues. The CDR3 nucleotides read TGTGCCAGCAGCCTCGGACTACAAGAGACCCAGTACTTC. It translates to CASSLGLQETQYF. Looking up the rest from reference TRBV11-2 and TRBJ2-5 gives the full variable domain: EAGVAQSPRYKIIEKRQSVAFWCNPISGHATLYWYQQILGQGPKLLIQFQNNGVVDDSQLPKDRFSAERLKGVDSTLKIQPAKLEDSAVYLCASSLGLQETQYFGPGTRLLVL.

This clone was recorded a few times. The chain joins TRBV28 to TRBJ1-2, with 9 bases aligning to TRBD1. The length of the CDR3 is 15 residues. Germline V gene data show CDR1 as MDHEN and CDR2 as SYDVKM. With 5 bases clipped from V and 6 bases from J, the junction kept 10 bases outside the gene matches. The chain's CDR3 is CASSLSSGTGNGYTF. CDR3 sequence (DNA): TGTGCCAGCAGTCTCTCCTCCGGGACAGGGAATGGCTACACCTTC.

The V call is TRBV10-3, the J call TRBJ2-3, with D tentatively TRBD2 (6 bases). CDR3 size: 14 residues. The V gene lost 7 bases and the J gene lost 6 bases, with 17 bases spanning the gap. The germline V gene encodes CDR1 ENHRY and CDR2 SYGVKD. CDR3 nucleotides: TGTGCCATCAAGAAGGACCCAGGAGGGGATACGCAGTATTTT. This gives the protein CAIKKDPGGDTQYF.

V is TRBV10-3 and J is TRBJ1-1; possibly TRBD1 for D (5 bases). Germline V gene data show CDR1 as ENHRY and CDR2 as SYGVKD. The length of the CDR3 is 12 residues. The CDR3 DNA is TGTACCGCAGGGAATGCGGACACTGAAGCTTTCTTT. Translated: CTAGNADTEAFF.

This sequence joins TRBV6-6 and TRBJ2-3, with 9 bases matching TRBD2. CDR1 MNHNY and CDR2 SVGAGI come from the germline V gene (reference sequence). J was trimmed by 1 base and V by 6 bases; bases with no gene match: 5. CDR3 length equals 15 residues. The CDR3 is CASSPPSGGTDTQYF. CDR3 nucleotides: TGTGCCAGCAGCCCCCCTAGCGGGGGCACAGATACGCAGTATTTT.

This clone is a singleton in its sample. CDR3 region: CASSTTSGRRNGELFF. In DNA, the CDR3 is TGTGCCAGCAGCACAACTAGCGGGAGACGGAACGGGGAGCTGTTTTTT. The chain links TRBV5-4 to TRBJ2-2, with 11 bases identical to TRBD2. Germline V gene data show CDR1 as SGHNT and CDR2 as YYREEE (reference sequence). This CDR3 has 16 residues. V trimming: 4 bases; J trimming: 7 bases; junction bases outside the gene matches: 9.

CDR3 bases: TGTGCCATCAGTGAGAGAGGGAGGAACTATGGCTACACCTTC. This codes for CAISERGRNYGYTF. V usage is TRBV10-3 and J usage is TRBJ1-2; D is ambiguous. With 2 bases removed from V and 2 bases from J, the gap between germline ends came to 9 bases. In germline, CDR1 is ENHRY, CDR2 SYGVKD. This CDR3 comprises 14 residues.

This clone was observed a single time. The chain couples TRBV4-3 to TRBJ1-6, with D possibly being TRBD1 (6 bases). Trimming took 0 bases from V and 2 from J, leaving 14 bases between them. This CDR3 has 18 residues. Germline CDR1 LGHNA, CDR2 YSLEER. The chain's CDR3 is CASSQDSGGTTYNSPLHF. In DNA form, the CDR3 reads TGCGCCAGCAGCCAAGACTCAGGTGGGACAACCTATAATTCACCCCTCCACTTT.

This chain uses TRBV25-1 with TRBJ2-7; 8 bases are shared with TRBD2. The V gene end was trimmed by 6 bases and the J gene end by 5 bases; junction bases not matched to a gene: 12. CDR1 and CDR2 (germline): MGHDK, SYGVNS. This CDR3 has 15 amino acids. CDR3 amino acids: CASSPRRGRYDEQYF. In nucleotides, the CDR3 is TGTGCCAGCAGCCCCCGGCGCGGGAGGTACGACGAGCAGTACTTC.

This chain joins TRBV10-3 and TRBJ1-2; D remains ambiguous. The CDR3 loop spans 16 amino acids. With 0 bases removed from V and 3 bases from J, the gap between germline ends came to 14 bases. Germline lookup yields CDR1 ENHRY and CDR2 SYGVKD. The CDR3 bases are TGTGCCATCAGTGAGTCGAGTAGAGGGAGGGACTATGGCTACACCTTC. Its protein product is CAISESSRGRDYGYTF.

This chain connects TRBV2 to TRBJ2-3, with 9 bases fitting TRBD2. In germline, CDR1 is SNHLY, CDR2 FYNNEI. This CDR3 has 16 amino acids. J lost 3 bases, V lost 7 bases, and 11 bases had no gene match. The CDR3 region has the DNA TGTGCCAGCAAGAAGGGCTTAGCGGGAGTAACAGATACGCAGTATTTT. As protein: CASKKGLAGVTDTQYF. Using reference TRBV2 and TRBJ2-3 for the parts outside the CDR3, the full variable domain is EPEVTQTPSHQVTQMGQEVILRCVPISNHLYFYWYRQILGQKVEFLVSFYNNEISEKSEIFDDQFSVERPDGSNFTLKIRSTKLEDSAMYFCASKKGLAGVTDTQYFGPGTRLTVL.

The chain employs TRBV4-3 and TRBJ1-6; no firm D call. V was shortened by 0 bases and J by 8 bases, with 14 bases between the two germline ends. This CDR3 spans 16 amino acids. Germline lookup yields CDR1 LGHNA and CDR2 YSLEER. The CDR3 spells CASSQDRRVQDSPLHF. CDR3 bases: TGCGCCAGCAGCCAAGATCGGAGGGTCCAAGATTCACCCCTCCACTTT.